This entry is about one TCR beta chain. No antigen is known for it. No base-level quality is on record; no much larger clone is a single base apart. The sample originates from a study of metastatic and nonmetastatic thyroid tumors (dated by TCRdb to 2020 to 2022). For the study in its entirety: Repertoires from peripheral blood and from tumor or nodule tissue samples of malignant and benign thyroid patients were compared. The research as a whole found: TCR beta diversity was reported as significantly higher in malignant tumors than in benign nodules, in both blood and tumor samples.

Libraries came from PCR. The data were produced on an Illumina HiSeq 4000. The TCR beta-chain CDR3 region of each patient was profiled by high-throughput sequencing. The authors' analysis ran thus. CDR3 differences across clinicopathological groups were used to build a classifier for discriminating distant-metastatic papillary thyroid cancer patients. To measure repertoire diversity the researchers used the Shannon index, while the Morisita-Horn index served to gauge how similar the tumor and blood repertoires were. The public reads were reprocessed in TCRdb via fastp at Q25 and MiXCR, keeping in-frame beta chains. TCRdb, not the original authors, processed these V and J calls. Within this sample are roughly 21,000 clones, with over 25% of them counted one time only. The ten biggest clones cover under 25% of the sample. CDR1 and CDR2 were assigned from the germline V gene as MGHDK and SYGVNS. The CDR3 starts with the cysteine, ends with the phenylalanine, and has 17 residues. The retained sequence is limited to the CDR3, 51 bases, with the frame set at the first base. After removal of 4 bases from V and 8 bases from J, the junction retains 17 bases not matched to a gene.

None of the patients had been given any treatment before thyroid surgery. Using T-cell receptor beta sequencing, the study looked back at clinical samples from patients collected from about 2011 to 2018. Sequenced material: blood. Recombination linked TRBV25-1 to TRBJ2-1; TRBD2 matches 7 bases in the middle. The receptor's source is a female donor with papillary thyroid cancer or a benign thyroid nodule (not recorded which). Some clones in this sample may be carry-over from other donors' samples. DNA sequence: TGTGCCAGCAGTGCTGTATCGGGAGGATACGGGCTCTATGAGCAGTTCTTC. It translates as CASSAVSGGYGLYEQFF.